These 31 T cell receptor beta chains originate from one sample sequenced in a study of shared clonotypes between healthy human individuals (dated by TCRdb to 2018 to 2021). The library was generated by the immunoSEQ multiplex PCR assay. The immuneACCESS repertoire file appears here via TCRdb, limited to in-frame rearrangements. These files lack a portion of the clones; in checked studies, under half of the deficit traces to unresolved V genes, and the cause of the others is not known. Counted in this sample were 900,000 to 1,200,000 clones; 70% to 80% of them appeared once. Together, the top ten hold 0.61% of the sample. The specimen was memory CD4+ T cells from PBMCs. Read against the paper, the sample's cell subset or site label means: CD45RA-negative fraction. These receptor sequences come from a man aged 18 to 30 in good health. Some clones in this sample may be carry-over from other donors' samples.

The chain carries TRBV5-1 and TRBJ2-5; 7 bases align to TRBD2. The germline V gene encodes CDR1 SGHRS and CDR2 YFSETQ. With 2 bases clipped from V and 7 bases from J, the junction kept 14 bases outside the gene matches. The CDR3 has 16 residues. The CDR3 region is CASSFGTGGPRGTQYF. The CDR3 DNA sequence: TGCGCCAGCAGCTTCGGAACGGGAGGTCCCCGGGGGACCCAGTACTTC.

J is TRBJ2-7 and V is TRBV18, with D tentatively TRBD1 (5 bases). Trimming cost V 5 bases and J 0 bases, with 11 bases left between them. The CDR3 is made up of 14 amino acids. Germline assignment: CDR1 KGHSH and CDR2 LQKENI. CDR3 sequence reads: CASSSGASSYEQYF. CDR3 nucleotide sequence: TGTGCCAGCTCAAGTGGGGCTAGCTCCTACGAGCAGTACTTC. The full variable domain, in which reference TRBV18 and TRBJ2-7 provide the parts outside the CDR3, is NAGVMQNPRHLVRRRGQEARLRCSPMKGHSHVYWYRQLPEEGLKFMVYLQKENIIDESGMPKERFSAEFPKEGPSILRIQQVVRGDSAAYFCASSSGASSYEQYFGPGTRLTVT.

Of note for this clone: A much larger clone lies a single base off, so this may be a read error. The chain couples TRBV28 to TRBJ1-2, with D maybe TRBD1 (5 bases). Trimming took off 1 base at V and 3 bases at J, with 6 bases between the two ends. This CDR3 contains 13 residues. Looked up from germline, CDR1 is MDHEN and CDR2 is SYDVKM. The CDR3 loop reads CASSLSGYYGYTF. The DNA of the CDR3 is TGTGCCAGCAGTTTATCAGGGTACTATGGCTACACCTTC.

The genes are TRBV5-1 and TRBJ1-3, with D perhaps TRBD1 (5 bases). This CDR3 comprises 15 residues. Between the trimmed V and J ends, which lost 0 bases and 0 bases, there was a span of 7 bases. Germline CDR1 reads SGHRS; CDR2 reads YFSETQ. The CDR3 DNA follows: TGCGCCAGCAGCTTGGTGGGGACCTCTGGAAACACCATATATTTT. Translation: CASSLVGTSGNTIYF.

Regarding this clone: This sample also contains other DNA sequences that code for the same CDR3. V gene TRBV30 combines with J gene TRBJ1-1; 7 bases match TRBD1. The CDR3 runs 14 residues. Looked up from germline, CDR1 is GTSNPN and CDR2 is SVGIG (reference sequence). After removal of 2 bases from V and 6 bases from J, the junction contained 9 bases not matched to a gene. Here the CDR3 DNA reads TGTGCCTGGAGTCCCGGACAGGCGGAGGCTGAAGCTTTCTTT. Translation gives CAWSPGQAEAEAFF.

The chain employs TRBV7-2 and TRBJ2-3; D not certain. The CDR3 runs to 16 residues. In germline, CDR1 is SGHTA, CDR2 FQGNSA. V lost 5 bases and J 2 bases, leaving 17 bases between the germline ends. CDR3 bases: TGTGCCAGCAGCCTCCTCTCGGTTGGAGACACAGATACGCAGTATTTT. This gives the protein CASSLLSVGDTDTQYF.

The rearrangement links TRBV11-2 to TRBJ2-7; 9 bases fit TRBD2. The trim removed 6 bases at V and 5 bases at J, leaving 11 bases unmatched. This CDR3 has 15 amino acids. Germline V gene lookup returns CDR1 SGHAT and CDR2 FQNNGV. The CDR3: CASREGREGFNEQYF. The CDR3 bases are TGTGCCAGCAGAGAAGGGCGGGAGGGCTTCAACGAGCAGTACTTC. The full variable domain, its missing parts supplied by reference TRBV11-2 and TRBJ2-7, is EAGVAQSPRYKIIEKRQSVAFWCNPISGHATLYWYQQILGQGPKLLIQFQNNGVVDDSQLPKDRFSAERLKGVDSTLKIQPAKLEDSAVYLCASREGREGFNEQYFGPGTRLTVT.

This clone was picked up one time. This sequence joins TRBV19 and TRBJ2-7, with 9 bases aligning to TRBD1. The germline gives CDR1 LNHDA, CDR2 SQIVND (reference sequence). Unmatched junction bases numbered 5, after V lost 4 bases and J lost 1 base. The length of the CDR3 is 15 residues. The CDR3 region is CASSSPGQGSYEQYF. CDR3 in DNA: TGTGCCAGTAGTAGTCCGGGACAGGGATCCTACGAGCAGTACTTC.

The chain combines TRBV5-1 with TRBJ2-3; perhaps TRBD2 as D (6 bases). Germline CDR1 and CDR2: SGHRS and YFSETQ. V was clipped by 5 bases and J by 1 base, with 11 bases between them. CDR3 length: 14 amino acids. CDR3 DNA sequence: TGCGCCAGCAGACCCGTAGCGGGCACAGATACGCAGTATTTT. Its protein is CASRPVAGTDTQYF.

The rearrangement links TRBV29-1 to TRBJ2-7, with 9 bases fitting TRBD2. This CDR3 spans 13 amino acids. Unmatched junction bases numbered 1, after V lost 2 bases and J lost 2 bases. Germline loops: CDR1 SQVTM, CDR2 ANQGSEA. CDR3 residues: CSVERGGAYEQYF. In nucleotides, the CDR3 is TGCAGCGTTGAACGCGGGGGGGCCTACGAGCAGTACTTC.

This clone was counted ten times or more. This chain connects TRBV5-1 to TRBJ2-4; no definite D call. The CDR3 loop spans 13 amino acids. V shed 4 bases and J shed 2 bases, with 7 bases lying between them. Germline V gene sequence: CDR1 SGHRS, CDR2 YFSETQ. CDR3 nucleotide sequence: TGCGCCAGCAGCCCCGAGTCCAAAAACATTCAGTACTTC. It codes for CASSPESKNIQYF.

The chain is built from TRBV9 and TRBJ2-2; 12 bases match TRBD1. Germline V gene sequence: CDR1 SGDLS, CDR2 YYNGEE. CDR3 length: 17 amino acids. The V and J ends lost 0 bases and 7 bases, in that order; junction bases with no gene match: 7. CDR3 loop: CASSVAAGTGGSGELFF. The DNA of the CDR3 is TGTGCCAGCAGCGTAGCTGCCGGGACAGGGGGCAGCGGGGAGCTGTTTTTT.

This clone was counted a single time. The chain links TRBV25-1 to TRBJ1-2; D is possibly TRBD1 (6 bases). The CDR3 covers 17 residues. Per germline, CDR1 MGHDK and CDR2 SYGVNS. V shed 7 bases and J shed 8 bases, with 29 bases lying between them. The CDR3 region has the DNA TGTGCCAGCACCCCGACCGCTGGGACAACTCACAGAGGGGGCTACACCTTC. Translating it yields CASTPTAGTTHRGGYTF.

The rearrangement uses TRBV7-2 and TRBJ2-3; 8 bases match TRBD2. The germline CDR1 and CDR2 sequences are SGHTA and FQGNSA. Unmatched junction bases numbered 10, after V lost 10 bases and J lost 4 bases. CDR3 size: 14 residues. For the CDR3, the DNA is TGTGCCACCCTCCGTCTGCGGGGGGCAGATACGCAGTATTTT. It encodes CATLRLRGADTQYF. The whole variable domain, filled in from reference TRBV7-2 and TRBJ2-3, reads GAGVSQSPSNKVTEKGKDVELRCDPISGHTALYWYRQSLGQGLEFLIYFQGNSAPDKSGLPSDRFSAERTGGSVSTLTIQRTQQEDSAVYLCATLRLRGADTQYFGPGTRLTVL.

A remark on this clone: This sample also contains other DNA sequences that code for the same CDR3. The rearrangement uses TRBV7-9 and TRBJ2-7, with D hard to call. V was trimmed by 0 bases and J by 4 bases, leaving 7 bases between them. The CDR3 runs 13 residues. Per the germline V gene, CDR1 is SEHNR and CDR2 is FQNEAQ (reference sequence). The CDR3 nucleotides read TGTGCCAGCAGCTTAGCTGCCGGGTACGAGCAGTACTTC. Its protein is CASSLAAGYEQYF.

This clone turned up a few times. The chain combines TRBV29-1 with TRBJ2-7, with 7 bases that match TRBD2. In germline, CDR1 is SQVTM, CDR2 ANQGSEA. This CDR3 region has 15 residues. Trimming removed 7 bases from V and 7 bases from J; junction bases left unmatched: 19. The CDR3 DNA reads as TGCAGCGCCATGACTAGCTCGACATCTGAGTGGGAGCAGTACTTC. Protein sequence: CSAMTSSTSEWEQYF.

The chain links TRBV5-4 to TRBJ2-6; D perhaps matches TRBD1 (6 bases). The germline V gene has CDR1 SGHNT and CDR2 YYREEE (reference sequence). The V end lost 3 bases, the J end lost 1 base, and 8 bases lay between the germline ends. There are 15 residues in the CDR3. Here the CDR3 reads CASSSDRSGANVLTF. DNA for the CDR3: TGTGCCAGCAGCTCGGACAGATCTGGGGCCAACGTCCTGACTTTC.

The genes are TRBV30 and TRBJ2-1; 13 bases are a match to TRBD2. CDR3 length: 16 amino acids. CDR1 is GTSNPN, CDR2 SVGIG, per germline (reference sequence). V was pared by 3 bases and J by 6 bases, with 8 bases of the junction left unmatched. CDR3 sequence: CAWSPGWTSGSNEQFF. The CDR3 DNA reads TGTGCCTGGAGCCCGGGATGGACTAGCGGGAGCAATGAGCAGTTCTTC.

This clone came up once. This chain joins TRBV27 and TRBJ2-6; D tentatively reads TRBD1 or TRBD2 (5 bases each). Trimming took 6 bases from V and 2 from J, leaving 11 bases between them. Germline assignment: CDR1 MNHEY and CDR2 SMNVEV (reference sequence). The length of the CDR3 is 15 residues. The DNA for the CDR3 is TGTGCCAGCAGCCAGAGAGGGGCTGGGGCCAACGTCCTGACTTTC. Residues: CASSQRGAGANVLTF.

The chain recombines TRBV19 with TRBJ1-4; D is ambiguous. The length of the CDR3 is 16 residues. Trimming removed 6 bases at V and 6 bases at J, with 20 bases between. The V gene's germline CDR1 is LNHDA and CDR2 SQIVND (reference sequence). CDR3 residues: CASSPQPIKMDEKLFF. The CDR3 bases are TGTGCCAGTAGCCCTCAACCGATAAAGATGGATGAAAAACTGTTTTTT.

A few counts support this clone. Written as DNA, the CDR3 is TGTGCCAGCAGTCAGCAGGGCCTTAGCTCCTACGAGCAGTACTTC. Protein: CASSQQGLSSYEQYF. The rearrangement links TRBV6-5 to TRBJ2-7; D is perhaps TRBD1 (5 bases). The CDR3 totals 15 residues. Trimming left V 5 bases short and J 0 bases short, with 14 bases between. The germline gives CDR1 MNHEY, CDR2 SVGAGI.

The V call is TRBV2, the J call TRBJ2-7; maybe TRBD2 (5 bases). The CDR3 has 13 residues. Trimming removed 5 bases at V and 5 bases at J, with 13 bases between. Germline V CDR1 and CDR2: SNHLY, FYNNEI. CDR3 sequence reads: CASSLERRNEQYF. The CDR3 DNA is TGTGCCAGCAGTTTGGAGCGGCGTAACGAGCAGTACTTC.

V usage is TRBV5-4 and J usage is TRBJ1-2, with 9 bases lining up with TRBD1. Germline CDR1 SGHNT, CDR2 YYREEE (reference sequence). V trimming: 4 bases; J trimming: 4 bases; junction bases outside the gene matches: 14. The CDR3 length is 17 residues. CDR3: CASSEWDRAARGYGYTF. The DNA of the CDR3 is TGTGCCAGCAGCGAGTGGGACAGGGCGGCCCGGGGCTATGGCTACACCTTC.

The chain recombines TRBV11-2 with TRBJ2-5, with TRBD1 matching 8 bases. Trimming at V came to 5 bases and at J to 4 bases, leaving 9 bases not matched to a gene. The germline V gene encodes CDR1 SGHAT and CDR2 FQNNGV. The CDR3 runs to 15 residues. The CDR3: CASSTDRVGPETQYF. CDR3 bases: TGTGCCAGCAGCACGGACAGGGTCGGGCCAGAGACCCAGTACTTC.

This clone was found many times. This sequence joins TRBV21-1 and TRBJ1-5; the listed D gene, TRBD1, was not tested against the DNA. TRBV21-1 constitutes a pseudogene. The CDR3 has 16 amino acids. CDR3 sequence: CASSKDSPYSNQPQHF. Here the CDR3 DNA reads TGTGCCAGCAGCAAAGACAGCCCGTATAGCAATCAGCCCCAGCATTTT.

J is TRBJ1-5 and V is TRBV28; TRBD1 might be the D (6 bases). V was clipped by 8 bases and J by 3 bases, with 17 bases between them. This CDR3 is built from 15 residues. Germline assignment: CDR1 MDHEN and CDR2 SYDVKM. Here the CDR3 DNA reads TGTGCCAGCGAAGAACGGGACATTTACAATCAGCCCCAGCATTTT. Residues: CASEERDIYNQPQHF. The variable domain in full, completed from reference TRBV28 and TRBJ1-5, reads DVKVTQSSRYLVKRTGEKVFLECVQDMDHENMFWYRQDPGLGLRLIYFSYDVKMKEKGDIPEGYSVSREKKERFSLILESASTNQTSMYLCASEERDIYNQPQHFGDGTRLSIL.

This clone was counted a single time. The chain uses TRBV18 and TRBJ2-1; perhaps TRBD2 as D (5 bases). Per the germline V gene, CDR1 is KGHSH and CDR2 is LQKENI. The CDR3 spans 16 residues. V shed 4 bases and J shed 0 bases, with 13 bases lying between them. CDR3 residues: CASSLFRGSSYNEQFF. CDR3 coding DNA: TGTGCCAGCTCACTCTTTCGGGGAAGCTCCTACAATGAGCAGTTCTTC.

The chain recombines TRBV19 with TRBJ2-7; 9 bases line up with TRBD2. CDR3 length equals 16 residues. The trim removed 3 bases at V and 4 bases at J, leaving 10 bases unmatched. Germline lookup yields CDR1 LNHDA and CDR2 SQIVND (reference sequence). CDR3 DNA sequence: TGTGCCAGTAGTATCGGCCGTCTAGCGGGAATATACGAGCAGTACTTC. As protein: CASSIGRLAGIYEQYF.

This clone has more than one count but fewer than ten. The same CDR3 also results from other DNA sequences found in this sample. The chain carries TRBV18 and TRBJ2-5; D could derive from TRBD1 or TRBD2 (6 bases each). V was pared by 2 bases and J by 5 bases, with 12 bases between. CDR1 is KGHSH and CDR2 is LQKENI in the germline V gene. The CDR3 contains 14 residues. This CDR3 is CASSPGGAGETQYF. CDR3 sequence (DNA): TGTGCCAGCTCACCAGGGGGCGCGGGGGAGACCCAGTACTTC.

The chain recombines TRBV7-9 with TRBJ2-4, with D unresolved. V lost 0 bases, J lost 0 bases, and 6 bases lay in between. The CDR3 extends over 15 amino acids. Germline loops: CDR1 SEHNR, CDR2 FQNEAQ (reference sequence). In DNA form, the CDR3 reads TGTGCCAGCAGCTTAGCCCAACTAGCCAAAAACATTCAGTACTTC. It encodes CASSLAQLAKNIQYF.

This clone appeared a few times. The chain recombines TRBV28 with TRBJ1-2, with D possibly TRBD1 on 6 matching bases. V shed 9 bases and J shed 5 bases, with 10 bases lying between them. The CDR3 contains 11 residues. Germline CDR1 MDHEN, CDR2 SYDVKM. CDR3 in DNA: TGTGCCAGTGGTCAGGGGTATGGCTACACCTTC. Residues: CASGQGYGYTF.